What follows are 23 T cell receptor beta chains derived from one specimen sequenced in a study of OX40 agonist ivuxolimab in advanced cancers. Using immunoSEQ multiplex PCR, the repertoire was profiled, and TCRdb retains in-frame clones only, with some absent. The repertoire includes about 53,000 clones, 84% of them detected once, and approximately 13% sits in the top ten. The source was CD4+ or CD8+ T cells sorted from blood, collected in a trial of the OX40 agonist ivuxolimab. The source of these receptors is an adult with an advanced solid tumor such as melanoma, head and neck, liver or kidney cancer.

This chain uses TRBV9 with TRBJ2-1; 7 nucleotides line up with TRBD2. Trimming at V came to 1 base and at J to 0 bases, leaving 1 base not matched to a gene. Germline values: CDR1 SGDLS, CDR2 YYNGEE. This CDR3 is 15 amino acids long. CDR3 bases: TGTGCCAGCAGCGTACGCGGGAGCTCCTACAATGAGCAGTTCTTC. It yields the protein CASSVRGSSYNEQFF. Full variable domain (missing parts from reference TRBV9 and TRBJ2-1): DSGVTQTPKHLITATGQRVTLRCSPRSGDLSVYWYQQSLDQGLQFLIQYYNGEERAKGNILERFSAQQFPDLHSELNLSSLELGDSALYFCASSVRGSSYNEQFFGPGTRLTVL.

This chain joins TRBV6-5 and TRBJ2-7, with D tentatively TRBD1 or TRBD2 (5 bases each). The CDR3 covers 15 residues. The ends were cut back, 6 bases at V and 2 bases at J, with 17 bases in the middle. Germline V gene data show CDR1 as MNHEY and CDR2 as SVGAGI. CDR3 sequence: CASRGVTSGAYEQYF. In nucleotides, the CDR3 is TGTGCCAGCAGGGGGGTCACGTCTGGAGCCTACGAGCAGTACTTC.

The chain carries TRBV11-1 and TRBJ1-1; perhaps TRBD1 as D (6 bases). Germline V lookup: CDR1 SGHAT, CDR2 FQDESV (reference sequence). The germline V and J ends were trimmed by 5 bases and 0 bases, with 16 bases remaining between them. The CDR3 is 16 amino acids. This CDR3 reads CASSPRQVPMNTEAFF. In DNA, the CDR3 is TGTGCCAGCAGCCCAAGACAGGTTCCAATGAACACTGAAGCTTTCTTT.

The chain links TRBV7-9 to TRBJ2-5; D is possibly TRBD1 (5 bases). V was cut by 1 base and J by 2 bases, with 11 bases left in between. The CDR3 is 15 amino acids. Germline V gives CDR1 SEHNR, CDR2 FQNEAQ (reference sequence). The CDR3 here is CASSLGLGEQETQYF. The CDR3 nucleotides read TGTGCCAGCAGCTTAGGTCTAGGGGAACAAGAGACCCAGTACTTC.

This chain joins TRBV6-1 and TRBJ1-1, with D perhaps TRBD1 (6 bases). The CDR3 has 14 residues. CDR1 is MNHNS and CDR2 is SASEGT in the germline V gene. V lost 5 bases and J 1 base, leaving 11 bases between the germline ends. CDR3 loop: CASSTGQPNTEAFF. As DNA, the CDR3 is TGTGCCAGCAGTACCGGACAGCCGAACACTGAAGCTTTCTTT.

This sequence joins TRBV27 and TRBJ2-1; TRBD2 might be the D (6 bases). V lost 6 bases and J lost 8, with 29 bases in between. CDR1 and CDR2 (germline): MNHEY, SMNVEV (reference sequence). This CDR3 has 18 residues. Written as DNA, the CDR3 is TGTGCCAGCAGGCGATATCCTGGCCCGGGACTGACAATGGATGAGCAGTTCTTC. This codes for CASRRYPGPGLTMDEQFF.

The V call is TRBV29-1, the J call TRBJ1-5; 12 bases map to TRBD1. The germline CDR1 and CDR2 sequences are SQVTM and ANQGSEA. V trimming: 4 bases; J trimming: 6 bases; junction bases outside the gene matches: 10. The length of the CDR3 is 16 residues. In nucleotides, the CDR3 is TGCAGCGTTGTATTACCGGGACAGGGGGCAGGTCAGCCCCAGCATTTT. This sequence encodes CSVVLPGQGAGQPQHF.

The chain recombines TRBV27 with TRBJ2-6, with TRBD1 identical over 8 bases. The CDR3 totals 17 residues. Trimming took 5 bases from V and 3 from J; bases not matched to a gene: 9. From germline, CDR1 is MNHEY and CDR2 SMNVEV (reference sequence). The CDR3 sequence: CASSPSGQGGGANVLTF. As DNA, the CDR3 is TGTGCCAGCAGTCCGTCAGGACAGGGCGGTGGGGCCAACGTCCTGACTTTC.

The chain is built from TRBV7-9 and TRBJ1-1; 10 positions match TRBD1. CDR1 is SEHNR and CDR2 is FQNEAQ in the germline V gene (reference sequence). The CDR3 contains 15 residues. The V segment lost 6 bases and the J segment 8 bases; nucleotides outside the gene matches: 12. CDR3 in amino acids: CASSLTGGSSREAFF. The CDR3 DNA sequence: TGTGCCAGCAGTTTGACAGGGGGCTCATCGCGCGAAGCTTTCTTT. Based on the CDR3 plus reference TRBV7-9 and TRBJ1-1, the full variable domain is DTGVSQNPRHKITKRGQNVTFRCDPISEHNRLYWYRQTLGQGPEFLTYFQNEAQLEKSRLLSDRFSAERPKGSFSTLEIQRTEQGDSAMYLCASSLTGGSSREAFFGQGTRLTVV.

This clone was observed a few times. The V and J genes are TRBV5-4 and TRBJ1-6; tentative D call: TRBD1 (6 bases). V dropped 3 bases and J dropped 7 bases, with 17 bases sitting between them. CDR1 and CDR2 from the germline V gene are SGHNT and YYREEE (reference sequence). There are 16 residues in the CDR3. CDR3: CASSSSTGTLNSPLHF. The CDR3 nucleotides are TGTGCCAGCAGCTCAAGCACGGGGACATTGAATTCACCCCTCCACTTT.

The chain combines TRBV4-1 with TRBJ2-3; no clear D gene. V was cut by 6 bases and J by 7 bases, with 8 bases left in between. The CDR3 has 11 amino acids. The germline gives CDR1 MGHRA, CDR2 YSYEKL. The CDR3 coding sequence is TGCGCCAGCAGTCACGAACATACGCAGTATTTT. Its protein product is CASSHEHTQYF.

This sequence joins TRBV10-1 and TRBJ2-4, with 15 bases matching TRBD2. CDR1 is WNHNN, CDR2 SYGVQD, per germline (reference sequence). V shed 7 bases and J 1 base; nucleotides not matched to a gene: 5. The CDR3 runs to 17 residues. This chain's CDR3 is CASNGLAGGVAKNIQYF. CDR3 bases: TGCGCCAGCAATGGACTAGCGGGAGGGGTCGCCAAAAACATTCAGTACTTC.

This chain connects TRBV6-1 to TRBJ1-4; 7 nucleotides match TRBD1. Trimming took 1 base from V and 8 from J; bases not matched to a gene: 7. Germline-derived CDR1 and CDR2 are MNHNS and SASEGT. The CDR3 has 15 residues. CDR3 residues: CASSEGQGGREKLFF. CDR3 DNA: TGTGCCAGCAGTGAAGGACAGGGAGGAAGGGAAAAACTGTTTTTT.

The chain couples TRBV19 to TRBJ1-5; TRBD1 aligns across 9 bases. The V gene end was trimmed by 3 bases and the J gene end by 7 bases; junction bases not matched to a gene: 10. CDR1 is LNHDA and CDR2 is SQIVND in the germline V gene (reference sequence). This CDR3 is built from 16 residues. The CDR3 here is CASSIADRGSQQPQHF. CDR3 DNA sequence: TGTGCCAGTAGTATCGCAGACAGGGGGAGCCAACAGCCCCAGCATTTT.

V usage is TRBV5-1 and J usage is TRBJ1-6, with D perhaps TRBD1 (6 bases). Per the germline V gene, CDR1 is SGHRS and CDR2 is YFSETQ. The CDR3 runs 16 residues. V shed 2 bases and J shed 5 bases, with 14 bases lying between them. As DNA, the CDR3 is TGCGCCAGCAGCTTCGGTGGGACACCCAATAATTCACCCCTCCACTTT. This codes for CASSFGGTPNNSPLHF.

This clone was recorded only once. V is TRBV10-3 and J is TRBJ1-2, with TRBD1 matching over 7 bases. This CDR3 region has 13 residues. The V gene's germline CDR1 is ENHRY and CDR2 SYGVKD. The CDR3 nucleotides read TGTGCATCAGGGGGGCAAGCTAACTATGGCTACACCTTC. It specifies CASGGQANYGYTF.

The rearrangement uses TRBV5-4 and TRBJ2-7; 7 bases map to TRBD1. Unmatched junction bases numbered 19, after V lost 4 bases and J lost 9 bases. This CDR3 comprises 16 residues. CDR1 and CDR2 (germline): SGHNT, YYREEE (reference sequence). As DNA, the CDR3 is TGTGCCAGCAGCCAAGTAGGGACAGCCTTCAGTTCGGGGCAGTACTTC. Residues: CASSQVGTAFSSGQYF.

The chain uses TRBV5-4 and TRBJ2-1, with TRBD2 matching 7 bases. V trimming: 5 bases; J trimming: 0 bases; junction bases outside the gene matches: 5. The germline CDR1 and CDR2 sequences are SGHNT and YYREEE (reference sequence). The CDR3 totals 15 residues. The CDR3 coding sequence is TGTGCCAGCAGACCGAGGACTAGCTCCTACAATGAGCAGTTCTTC. Its protein product is CASRPRTSSYNEQFF.

The CDR3 region is CASSLTGGSSGRTYEQYF. The CDR3 coding sequence is TGCGCCAGCAGCTTGACAGGGGGCTCTAGCGGGAGAACCTACGAGCAGTACTTC. The chain joins TRBV5-1 to TRBJ2-7, with D perhaps matching TRBD2 (10 bases). Trimming shortened V by 1 base and J by 2 bases, and 22 bases separated the two germline ends. The CDR3 sequence is 18 residues long. Germline V gene data show CDR1 as SGHRS and CDR2 as YFSETQ.

The chain links TRBV5-1 to TRBJ2-5; TRBD2 aligns across 11 bases. The CDR3 runs 17 residues. CDR1 is SGHRS and CDR2 is YFSETQ in the germline V gene. Trimming took 5 bases from V and 3 from J; bases not matched to a gene: 12. CDR3 nucleotides: TGCGCCAGCAGTAGAGGGGCTAGCGGGAGGCAGAAAGAGACCCAGTACTTC. Its translation is CASSRGASGRQKETQYF.

In this sample, this clone turned up a few times. The genes are TRBV18 and TRBJ1-5; D uncertain. The CDR3 totals 15 residues. The V end was cut by 5 bases, the J end by 2 bases, with 13 bases between. Germline CDR1 reads KGHSH; CDR2 reads LQKENI. The CDR3 DNA is TGTGCCAGCTCAAACGGACTGGGCGGCAATCAGCCCCAGCATTTT. Translated, it gives CASSNGLGGNQPQHF.

This clone was counted only a few times. The chain recombines TRBV5-4 with TRBJ2-3, with TRBD2 matching 7 bases. V lost 4 bases to trimming and J lost 4 bases; unmatched junction nucleotides: 3. Germline lookup yields CDR1 SGHNT and CDR2 YYREEE (reference sequence). CDR3 length: 13 residues. The CDR3 region has the DNA TGTGCCAGCAGCCCGACTAGCCCAGATACGCAGTATTTT. This codes for CASSPTSPDTQYF.

The chain carries TRBV5-5 and TRBJ1-3; D not certain. This CDR3 comprises 15 residues. V lost 0 bases to trimming and J lost 0 bases, with 7 bases between them. The V gene's germline CDR1 is SGHKS and CDR2 YYEKEE (reference sequence). The CDR3 loop is CASSLGQNSGNTIYF. The CDR3 DNA reads TGTGCCAGCAGCTTGGGTCAGAACTCTGGAAACACCATATATTTT.